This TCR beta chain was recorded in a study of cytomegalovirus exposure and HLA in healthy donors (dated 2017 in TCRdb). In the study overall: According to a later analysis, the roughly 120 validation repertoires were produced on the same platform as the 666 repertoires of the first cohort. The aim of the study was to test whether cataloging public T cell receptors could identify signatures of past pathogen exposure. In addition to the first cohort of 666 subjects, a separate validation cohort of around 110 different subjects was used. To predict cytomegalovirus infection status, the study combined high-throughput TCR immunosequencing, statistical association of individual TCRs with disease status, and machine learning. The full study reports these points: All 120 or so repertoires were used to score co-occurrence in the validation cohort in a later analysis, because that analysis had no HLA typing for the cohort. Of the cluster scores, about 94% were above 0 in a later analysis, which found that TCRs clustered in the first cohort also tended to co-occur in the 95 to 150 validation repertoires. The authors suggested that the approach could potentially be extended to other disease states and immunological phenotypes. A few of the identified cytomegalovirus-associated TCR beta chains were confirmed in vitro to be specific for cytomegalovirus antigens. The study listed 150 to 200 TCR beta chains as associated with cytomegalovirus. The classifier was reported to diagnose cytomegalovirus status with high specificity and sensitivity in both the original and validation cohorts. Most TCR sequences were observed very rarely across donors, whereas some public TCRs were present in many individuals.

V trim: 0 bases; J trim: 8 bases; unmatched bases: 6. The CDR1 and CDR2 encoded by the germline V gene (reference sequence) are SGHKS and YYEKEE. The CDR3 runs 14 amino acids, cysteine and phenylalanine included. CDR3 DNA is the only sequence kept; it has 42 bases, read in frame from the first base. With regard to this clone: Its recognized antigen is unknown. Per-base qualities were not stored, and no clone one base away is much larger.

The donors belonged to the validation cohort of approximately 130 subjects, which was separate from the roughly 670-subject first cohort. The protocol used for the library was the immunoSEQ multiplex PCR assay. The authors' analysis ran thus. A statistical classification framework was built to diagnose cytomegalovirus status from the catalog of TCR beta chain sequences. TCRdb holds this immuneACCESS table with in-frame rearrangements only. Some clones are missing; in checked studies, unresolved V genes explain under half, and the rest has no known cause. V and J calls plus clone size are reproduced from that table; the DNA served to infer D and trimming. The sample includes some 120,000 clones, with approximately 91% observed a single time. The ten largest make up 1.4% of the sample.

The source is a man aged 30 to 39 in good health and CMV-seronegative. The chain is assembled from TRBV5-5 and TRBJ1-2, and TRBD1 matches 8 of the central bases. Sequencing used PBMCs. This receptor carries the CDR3 CASSLEVTGVGYTF. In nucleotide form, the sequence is TGTGCCAGCAGCTTGGAGGTGACAGGGGTCGGCTACACCTTC.